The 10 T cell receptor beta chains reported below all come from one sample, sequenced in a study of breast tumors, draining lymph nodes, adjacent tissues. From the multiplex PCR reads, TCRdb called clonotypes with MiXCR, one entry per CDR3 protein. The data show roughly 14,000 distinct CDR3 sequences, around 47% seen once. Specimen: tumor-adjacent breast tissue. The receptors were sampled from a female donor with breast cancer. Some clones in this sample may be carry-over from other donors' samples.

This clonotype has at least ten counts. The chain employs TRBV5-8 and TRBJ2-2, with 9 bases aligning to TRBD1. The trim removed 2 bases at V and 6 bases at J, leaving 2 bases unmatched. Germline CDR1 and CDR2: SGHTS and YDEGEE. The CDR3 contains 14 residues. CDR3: CASSLRQGAGELFF. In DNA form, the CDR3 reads TGTGCCAGCAGCTTAAGACAGGGGGCCGGGGAGCTGTTTTTT.

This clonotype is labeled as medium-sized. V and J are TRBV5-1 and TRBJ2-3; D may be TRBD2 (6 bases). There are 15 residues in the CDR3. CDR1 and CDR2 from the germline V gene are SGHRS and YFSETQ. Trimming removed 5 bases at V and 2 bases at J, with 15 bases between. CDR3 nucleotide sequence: TGCGCCAGCAGGGCTAGCGCTTCAAACACAGATACGCAGTATTTT. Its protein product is CASRASASNTDTQYF.

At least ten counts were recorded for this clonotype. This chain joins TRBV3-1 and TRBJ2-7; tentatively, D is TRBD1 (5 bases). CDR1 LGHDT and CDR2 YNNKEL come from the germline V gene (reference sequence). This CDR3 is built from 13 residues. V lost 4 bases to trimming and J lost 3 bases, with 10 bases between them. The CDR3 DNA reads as TGTGCCAGCAGCCTTTCTAGGGGCTACGAGCAGTACTTC. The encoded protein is CASSLSRGYEQYF.

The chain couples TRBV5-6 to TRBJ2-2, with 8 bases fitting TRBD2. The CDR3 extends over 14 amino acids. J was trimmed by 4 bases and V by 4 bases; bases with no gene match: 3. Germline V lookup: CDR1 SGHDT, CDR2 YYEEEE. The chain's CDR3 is CASSIAGGTGELFF. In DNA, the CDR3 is TGTGCCAGCAGCATTGCGGGAGGCACCGGGGAGCTGTTTTTT.

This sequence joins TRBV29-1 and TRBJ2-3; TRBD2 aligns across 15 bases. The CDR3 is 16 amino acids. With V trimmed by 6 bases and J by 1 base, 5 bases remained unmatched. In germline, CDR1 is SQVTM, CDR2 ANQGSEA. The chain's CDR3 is CSVGTSGGWGTDTQYF. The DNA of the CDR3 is TGCAGCGTAGGGACTAGCGGGGGGTGGGGCACAGATACGCAGTATTTT.

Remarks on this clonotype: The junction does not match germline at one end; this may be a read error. CDR3 sequence reads: CASRPRDGKNTREPFF. For the CDR3, the DNA is TGTGCCAGCAGACCGAGGGACGGGAAGAACACCAGGGAGCCGTTTTTT. The chain employs TRBV12-3 or TRBV12-4 and TRBJ2-2; D tentatively fits TRBD1 or TRBD2 (5 bases each). The CDR3 is made up of 16 amino acids.

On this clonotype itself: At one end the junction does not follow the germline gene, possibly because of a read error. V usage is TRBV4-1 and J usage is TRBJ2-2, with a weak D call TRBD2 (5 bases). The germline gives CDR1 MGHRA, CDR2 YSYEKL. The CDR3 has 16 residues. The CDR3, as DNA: TGCGCCAGCAGCCAAGGAGTGGGGTTGAGGGCCGCGCAGCTGTTCTTT. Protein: CASSQGVGLRAAQLFF.

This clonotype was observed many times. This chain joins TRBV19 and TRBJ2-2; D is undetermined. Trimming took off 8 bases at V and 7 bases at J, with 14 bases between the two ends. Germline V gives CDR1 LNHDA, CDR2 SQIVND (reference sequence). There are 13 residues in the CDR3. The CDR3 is CASGLMGIGELFF. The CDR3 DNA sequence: TGTGCCAGTGGCCTGATGGGAATCGGGGAGCTGTTTTTT. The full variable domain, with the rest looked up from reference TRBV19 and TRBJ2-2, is DGGITQSPKYLFRKEGQNVTLSCEQNLNHDAMYWYRQDPGQGLRLIYYSQIVNDFQKGDIAEGYSVSREKKESFPLTVTSAQKNPTAFYLCASGLMGIGELFFGEGSRLTVL.

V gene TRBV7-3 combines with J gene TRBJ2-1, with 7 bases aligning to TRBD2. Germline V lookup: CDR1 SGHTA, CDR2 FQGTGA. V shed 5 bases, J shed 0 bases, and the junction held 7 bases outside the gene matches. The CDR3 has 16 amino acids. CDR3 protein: CASSRSGVSSYNEQFF. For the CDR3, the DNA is TGTGCCAGCAGCAGGAGCGGGGTCAGCTCCTACAATGAGCAGTTCTTC. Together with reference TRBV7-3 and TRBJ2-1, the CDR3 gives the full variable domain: GAGVSQTPSNKVTEKGKYVELRCDPISGHTALYWYRQSLGQGPEFLIYFQGTGAADDSGLPNDRFFAVRPEGSVSTLKIQRTERGDSAVYLCASSRSGVSSYNEQFFGPGTRLTVL.

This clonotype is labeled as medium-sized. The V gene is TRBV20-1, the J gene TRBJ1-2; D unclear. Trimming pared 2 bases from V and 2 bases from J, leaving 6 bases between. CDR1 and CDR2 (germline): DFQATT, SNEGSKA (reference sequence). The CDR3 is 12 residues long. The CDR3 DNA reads TGCAGTGCTAGAACTGGGAACTATGGCTACACCTTC. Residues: CSARTGNYGYTF.